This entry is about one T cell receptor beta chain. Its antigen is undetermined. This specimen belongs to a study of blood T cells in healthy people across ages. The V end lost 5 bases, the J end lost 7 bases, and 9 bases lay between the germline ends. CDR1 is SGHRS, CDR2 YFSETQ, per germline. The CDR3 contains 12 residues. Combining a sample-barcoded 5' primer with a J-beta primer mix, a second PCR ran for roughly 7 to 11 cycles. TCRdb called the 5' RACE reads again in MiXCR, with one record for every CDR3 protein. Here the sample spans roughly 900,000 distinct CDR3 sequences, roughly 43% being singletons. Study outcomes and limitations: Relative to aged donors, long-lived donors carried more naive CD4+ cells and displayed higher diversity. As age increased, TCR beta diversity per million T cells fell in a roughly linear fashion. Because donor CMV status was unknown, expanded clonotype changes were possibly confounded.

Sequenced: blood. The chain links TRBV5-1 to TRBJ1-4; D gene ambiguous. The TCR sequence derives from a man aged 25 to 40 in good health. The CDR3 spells CASRRDGEKLFF. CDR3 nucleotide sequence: TGCGCCAGCAGGCGAGACGGTGAAAAACTGTTTTTT.